These 22 T cell receptor beta chains share one sample of origin, sequenced in a study of monozygotic twins with inflammatory bowel disease. TCRdb re-called the 5' RACE reads, yielding one record per CDR3 amino acid sequence without DNA. This sample's clone table lists over 120,000 distinct CDR3 sequences. Sequencing was performed on blood. These receptors were obtained from a human donor with ulcerative colitis or Crohn's disease, or a healthy co-twin of an affected twin (not recorded which).

The rearrangement uses TRBV7-2 and TRBJ2-4; the D call from TCRdb, TRBD1, cannot be confirmed without DNA. CDR3 length equals 16 residues. The V gene's germline CDR1 is SGHTA and CDR2 FQGNSA. This chain's CDR3 is CASSLVRTGPKNIQYF. Drawing the rest from reference TRBV7-2 and TRBJ2-4, the complete variable domain is GAGVSQSPSNKVTEKGKDVELRCDPISGHTALYWYRQSLGQGLEFLIYFQGNSAPDKSGLPSDRFSAERTGGSVSTLTIQRTQQEDSAVYLCASSLVRTGPKNIQYFGAGTRLSVL.

The chain carries TRBV30 and TRBJ2-2; TCRdb's D gene call, TRBD2, goes unchecked for lack of DNA. The CDR3 extends over 14 amino acids. Looked up from germline, CDR1 is GTSNPN and CDR2 is SVGIG (reference sequence). CDR3 loop: CAWSAQTRAGELFF.

V is TRBV12-3 or TRBV12-4 and J is TRBJ1-5; TCRdb gives TRBD1 as the D gene, but with no DNA this cannot be confirmed. This CDR3 is built from 15 residues. CDR3 in amino acids: CASSLATGPNQPQHF.

CDR3 in amino acids: CATSDPGQQGADTQYF. J is TRBJ2-3 and V is TRBV24-1; TCRdb reports TRBD1, a call that lacks DNA to check it against. This CDR3 comprises 16 residues. CDR1 is KGHDR, CDR2 SFDVKD, per germline.

This rearrangement joins TRBV19 to TRBJ2-5; TCRdb's D gene call, TRBD2, goes unchecked for lack of DNA. CDR1 and CDR2 (germline): LNHDA, SQIVND (reference sequence). This CDR3 is built from 16 residues. This chain's CDR3 is CASSTERTSGEETQYF.

This chain uses TRBV5-5 with TRBJ1-2. The CDR3 covers 16 residues. Germline lookup yields CDR1 SGHKS and CDR2 YYEKEE (reference sequence). The CDR3 loop is CASSLVVGLPEGGYTF.

The chain links TRBV7-6 to TRBJ2-2; as DNA is missing, the TRBD1 call by TCRdb cannot be tested. The CDR3 contains 16 residues. Germline lookup yields CDR1 SGHVS and CDR2 FNYEAQ. The CDR3 is CASSYSRDQNTGELFF.

The chain couples TRBV7-9 to TRBJ1-1. This CDR3 has 15 residues. Germline CDR1 and CDR2: SEHNR and FQNEAQ (reference sequence). The CDR3 reads CASSLDWDMNTEAFF.

This chain links TRBV5-1 with TRBJ2-1; there is no DNA to check the TCRdb D call of TRBD2. Germline CDR1 is SGHRS and CDR2 is YFSETQ. The CDR3 extends over 15 amino acids. This chain's CDR3 is CASSLGTSTSNEQFF.

The chain recombines TRBV6-2 or TRBV6-3 with TRBJ2-2; TCRdb lists TRBD2, though no DNA is available to test this call. The CDR3 sequence is 14 residues long. Germline loops: CDR1 MNHEY, CDR2 SVGEGT. CDR3 region: CASSGGLNTGELFF.

The chain is built from TRBV20-1 and TRBJ1-6; the D call from TCRdb, TRBD1, cannot be confirmed without DNA. The V gene's germline CDR1 is DFQATT and CDR2 SNEGSKA (reference sequence). The CDR3 length is 14 residues. The CDR3 protein is CSAREDRASSPLHF.

V is TRBV5-1 and J is TRBJ2-3; TCRdb's D call, TRBD2, is unchecked because there is no DNA. The CDR3 contains 17 residues. Per germline, CDR1 SGHRS and CDR2 YFSETQ. Here the CDR3 reads CASSLLGLVVGTDTQYF.

The chain recombines TRBV9 with TRBJ2-1; TCRdb proposes TRBD2, but this gene call is untestable without DNA. There are 19 residues in the CDR3. Germline V lookup: CDR1 SGDLS, CDR2 YYNGEE. CDR3 sequence reads: CASSPAGLAVPAAYNEQFF.

This chain joins TRBV5-1 and TRBJ2-7; the D call of TRBD2 rests on TCRdb alone, since no DNA is present to check it. Germline V CDR1 and CDR2: SGHRS, YFSETQ. The CDR3 covers 14 residues. This CDR3 reads CASSPEGLSYEQYF.

The chain carries TRBV7-8 and TRBJ2-3. CDR3 length: 15 amino acids. Germline V gene sequence: CDR1 SGHVS, CDR2 FQNEAQ. CDR3 region: CASSLGGISGDTQYF.

The chain joins TRBV3-1 to TRBJ2-7; TCRdb's D call, TRBD2, is unchecked because there is no DNA. Germline V lookup: CDR1 LGHDT, CDR2 YNNKEL (reference sequence). The CDR3 has 15 amino acids. CDR3 protein: CASTFGTSGRYEQYF.

V usage is TRBV5-4 and J usage is TRBJ1-1; the TCRdb D gene call, TRBD1, has no DNA to confirm it. Germline V gives CDR1 SGHNT, CDR2 YYREEE (reference sequence). CDR3 length: 14 residues. The CDR3: CASGGGGKNTEAFF.

The chain combines TRBV4-1 with TRBJ2-1; checking the TCRdb D call of TRBD2 is not possible without DNA. This CDR3 contains 17 residues. From germline, CDR1 is MGHRA and CDR2 YSYEKL. Here the CDR3 reads CASSQDRASGRLYEQFF.

This chain links TRBV12-2 with TRBJ2-1; absent DNA, TCRdb's TRBD1 call cannot be checked. TRBV12-2 constitutes a pseudogene. This CDR3 comprises 20 residues. CDR3 sequence reads: CASRLLVTVAPRPVHNEQFF.

The CDR3 region is CSARGPTSGKSYNEQFF. The V and J genes are TRBV20-1 and TRBJ2-1; TCRdb reports TRBD2, a call that lacks DNA to check it against. CDR1 is DFQATT, CDR2 SNEGSKA, per germline (reference sequence). The CDR3 sequence is 17 residues long.

This sequence joins TRBV20-1 and TRBJ2-3; the TCRdb D gene call, TRBD1, has no DNA to confirm it. The CDR3 is 17 amino acids. Germline CDR1 reads DFQATT; CDR2 reads SNEGSKA (reference sequence). The CDR3: CSAFRDRGRRGTDTQYF.

The rearrangement joins TRBV28 to TRBJ1-1; TCRdb returns TRBD1, unconfirmable since there is no DNA. CDR1 and CDR2 from the germline V gene are MDHEN and SYDVKM. The CDR3 consists of 15 residues. The CDR3 reads CASSLTGLMNTEAFF.